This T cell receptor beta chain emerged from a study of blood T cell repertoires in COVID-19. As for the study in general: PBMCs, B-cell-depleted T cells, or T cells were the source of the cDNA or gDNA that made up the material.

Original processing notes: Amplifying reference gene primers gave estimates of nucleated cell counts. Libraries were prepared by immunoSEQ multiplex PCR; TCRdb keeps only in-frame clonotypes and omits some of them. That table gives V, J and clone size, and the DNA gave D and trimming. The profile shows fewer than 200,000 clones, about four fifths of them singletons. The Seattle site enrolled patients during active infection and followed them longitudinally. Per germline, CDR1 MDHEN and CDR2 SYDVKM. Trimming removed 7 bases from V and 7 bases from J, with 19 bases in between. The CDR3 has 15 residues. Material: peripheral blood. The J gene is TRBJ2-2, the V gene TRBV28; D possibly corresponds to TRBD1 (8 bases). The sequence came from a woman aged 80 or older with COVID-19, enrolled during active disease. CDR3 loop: CASTKDRGGGGELFF. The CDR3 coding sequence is TGTGCCAGCACCAAAGACAGGGGAGGGGGCGGGGAGCTGTTTTTT.